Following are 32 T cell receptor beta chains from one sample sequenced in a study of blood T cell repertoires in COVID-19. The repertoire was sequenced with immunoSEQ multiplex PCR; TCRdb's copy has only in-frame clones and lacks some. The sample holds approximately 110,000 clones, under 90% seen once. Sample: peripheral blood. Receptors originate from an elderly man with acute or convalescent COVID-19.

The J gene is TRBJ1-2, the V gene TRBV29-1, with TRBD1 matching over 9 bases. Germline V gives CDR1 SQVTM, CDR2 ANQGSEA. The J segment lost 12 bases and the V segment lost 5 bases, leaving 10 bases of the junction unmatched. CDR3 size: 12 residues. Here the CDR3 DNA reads TGCAGCGTTTCTGGACAGGGGAAGATAGACACCTTC. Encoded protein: CSVSGQGKIDTF. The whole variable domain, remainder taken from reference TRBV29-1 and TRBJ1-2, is SAVISQKPSRDICQRGTSLTIQCQVDSQVTMMFWYRQQPGQSLTLIATANQGSEATYESGFVIDKFPISRPNLTFSTLTVSNMSPEDSSIYLCSVSGQGKIDTFGSGTRLTVV.

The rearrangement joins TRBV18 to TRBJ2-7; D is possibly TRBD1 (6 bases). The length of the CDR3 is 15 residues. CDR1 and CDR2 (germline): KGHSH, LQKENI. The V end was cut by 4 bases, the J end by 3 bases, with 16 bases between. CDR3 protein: CASSLFTGNLYEQYF. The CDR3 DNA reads TGTGCCAGCTCACTATTTACAGGGAACCTCTACGAGCAGTACTTC.

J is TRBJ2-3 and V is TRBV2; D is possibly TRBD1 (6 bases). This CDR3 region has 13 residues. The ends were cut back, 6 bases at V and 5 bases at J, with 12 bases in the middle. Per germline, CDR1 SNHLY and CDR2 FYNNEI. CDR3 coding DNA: TGTGCCAGCAGGATGACAGGAGGAGATACGCAGTATTTT. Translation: CASRMTGGDTQYF.

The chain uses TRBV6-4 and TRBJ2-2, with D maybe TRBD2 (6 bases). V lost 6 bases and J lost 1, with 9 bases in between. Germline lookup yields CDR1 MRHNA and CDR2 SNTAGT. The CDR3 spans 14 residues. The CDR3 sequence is CASSLAENTGELFF. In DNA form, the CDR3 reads TGTGCCAGCAGCTTAGCGGAGAACACCGGGGAGCTGTTTTTT.

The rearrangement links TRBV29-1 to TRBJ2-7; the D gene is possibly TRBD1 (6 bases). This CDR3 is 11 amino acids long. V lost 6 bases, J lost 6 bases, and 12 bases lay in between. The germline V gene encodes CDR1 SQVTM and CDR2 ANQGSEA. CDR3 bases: TGCAGCGTCCGCCAAGGGGGCGAGCAGTACTTC. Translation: CSVRQGGEQYF.

The CDR3 region is CASSLLTGQGEGKNIQYF. The CDR3 DNA sequence: TGTGCCAGCAGCCTTCTGACAGGACAGGGCGAGGGCAAAAACATTCAGTACTTC. The chain is built from TRBV11-2 and TRBJ2-4; 8 bases map to TRBD1. The V segment lost 5 bases and the J segment 3 bases; nucleotides outside the gene matches: 15. The CDR3 extends over 18 amino acids. Germline V gives CDR1 SGHAT, CDR2 FQNNGV. Using reference TRBV11-2 and TRBJ2-4 for the parts outside the CDR3, the full variable domain is EAGVAQSPRYKIIEKRQSVAFWCNPISGHATLYWYQQILGQGPKLLIQFQNNGVVDDSQLPKDRFSAERLKGVDSTLKIQPAKLEDSAVYLCASSLLTGQGEGKNIQYFGAGTRLSVL.

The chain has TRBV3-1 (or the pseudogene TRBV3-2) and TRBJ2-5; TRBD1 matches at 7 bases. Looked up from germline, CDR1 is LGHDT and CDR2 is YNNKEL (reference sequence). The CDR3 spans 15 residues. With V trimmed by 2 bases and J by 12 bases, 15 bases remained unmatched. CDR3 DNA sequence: TGTGCCAGCAGCCAAAGTGGAGCCTATACCGGGACAGAGTACTTC. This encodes CASSQSGAYTGTEYF.

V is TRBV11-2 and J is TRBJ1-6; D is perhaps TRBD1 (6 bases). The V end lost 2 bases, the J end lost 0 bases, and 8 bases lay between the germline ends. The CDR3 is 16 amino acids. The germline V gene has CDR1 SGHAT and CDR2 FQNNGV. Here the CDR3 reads CASSLRTASYNSPLHF. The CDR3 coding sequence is TGTGCCAGCAGCTTAAGGACAGCCTCCTATAATTCACCCCTCCACTTT.

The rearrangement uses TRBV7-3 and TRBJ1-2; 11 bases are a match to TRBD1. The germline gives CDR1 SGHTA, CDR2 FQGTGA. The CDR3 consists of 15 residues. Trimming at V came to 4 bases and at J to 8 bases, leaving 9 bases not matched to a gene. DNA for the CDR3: TGTGCCAGCAGCTCCGGACAGGGGGCACCGTGGGGCTACACCTTC. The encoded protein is CASSSGQGAPWGYTF.

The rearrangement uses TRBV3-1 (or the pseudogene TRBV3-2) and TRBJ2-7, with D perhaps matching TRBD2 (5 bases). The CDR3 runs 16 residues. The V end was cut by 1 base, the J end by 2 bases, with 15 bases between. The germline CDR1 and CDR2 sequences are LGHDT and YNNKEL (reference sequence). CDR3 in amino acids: CASSQGGIDYTYEQYF. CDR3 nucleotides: TGTGCCAGCAGCCAAGGAGGGATAGATTACACCTACGAGCAGTACTTC.

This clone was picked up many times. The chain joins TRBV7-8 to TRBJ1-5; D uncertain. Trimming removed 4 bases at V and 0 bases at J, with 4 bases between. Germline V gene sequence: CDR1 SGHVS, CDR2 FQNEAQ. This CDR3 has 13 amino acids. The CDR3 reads CASSSDSNQPQHF. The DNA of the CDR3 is TGTGCCAGCAGCTCAGATAGCAATCAGCCCCAGCATTTT.

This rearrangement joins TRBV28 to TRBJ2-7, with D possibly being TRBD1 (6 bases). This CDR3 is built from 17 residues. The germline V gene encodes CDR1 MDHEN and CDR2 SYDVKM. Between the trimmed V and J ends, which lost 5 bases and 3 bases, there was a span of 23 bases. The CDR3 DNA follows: TGTGCCAGCAGTCCCGCCCCCACGGGCCCCAGGGGCTACGAGCAGTACTTC. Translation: CASSPAPTGPRGYEQYF.

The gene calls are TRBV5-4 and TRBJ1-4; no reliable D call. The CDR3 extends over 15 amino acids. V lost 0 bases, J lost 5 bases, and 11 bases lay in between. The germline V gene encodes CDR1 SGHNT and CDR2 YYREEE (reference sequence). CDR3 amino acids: CASSLEAGENEKLFF. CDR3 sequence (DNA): TGTGCCAGCAGCTTGGAGGCCGGAGAGAATGAAAAACTGTTTTTT.

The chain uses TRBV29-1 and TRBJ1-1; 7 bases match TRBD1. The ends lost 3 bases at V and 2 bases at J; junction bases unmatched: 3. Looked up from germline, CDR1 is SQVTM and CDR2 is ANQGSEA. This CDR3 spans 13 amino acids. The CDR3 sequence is CSVEGQLNTEAFF. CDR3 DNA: TGCAGCGTTGAGGGACAGCTCAACACTGAAGCTTTCTTT. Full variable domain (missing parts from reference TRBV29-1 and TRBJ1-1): SAVISQKPSRDICQRGTSLTIQCQVDSQVTMMFWYRQQPGQSLTLIATANQGSEATYESGFVIDKFPISRPNLTFSTLTVSNMSPEDSSIYLCSVEGQLNTEAFFGQGTRLTVV.

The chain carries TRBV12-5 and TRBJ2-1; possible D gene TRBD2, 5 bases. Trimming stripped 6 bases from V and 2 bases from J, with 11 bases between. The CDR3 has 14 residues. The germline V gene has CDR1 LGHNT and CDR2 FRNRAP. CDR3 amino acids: CASGPSLTYNEQFF. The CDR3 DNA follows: TGTGCTAGTGGCCCTAGCCTTACCTACAATGAGCAGTTCTTC.

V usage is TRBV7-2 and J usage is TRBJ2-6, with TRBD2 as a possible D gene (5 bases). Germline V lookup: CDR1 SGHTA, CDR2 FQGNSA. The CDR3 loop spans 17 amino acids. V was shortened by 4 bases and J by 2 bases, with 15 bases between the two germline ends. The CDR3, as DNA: TGTGCCAGCAGCTCCCGGACTGACTGGGCTGGGGCCAACGTCCTGACTTTC. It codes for CASSSRTDWAGANVLTF.

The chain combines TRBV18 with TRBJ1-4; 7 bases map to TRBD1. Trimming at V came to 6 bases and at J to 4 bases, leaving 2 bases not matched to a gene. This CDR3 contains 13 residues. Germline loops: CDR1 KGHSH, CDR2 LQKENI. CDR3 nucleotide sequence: TGTGCCAGCTCCCGGGACAGTAATGAAAAACTGTTTTTT. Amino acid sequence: CASSRDSNEKLFF.

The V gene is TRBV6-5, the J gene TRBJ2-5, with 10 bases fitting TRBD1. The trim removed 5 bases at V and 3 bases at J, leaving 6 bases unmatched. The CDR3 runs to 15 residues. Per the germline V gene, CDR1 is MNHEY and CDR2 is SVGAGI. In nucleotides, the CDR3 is TGTGCCAGCAGTACCGGGGACAGGGGAAAAGAGACCCAGTACTTC. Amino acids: CASSTGDRGKETQYF.

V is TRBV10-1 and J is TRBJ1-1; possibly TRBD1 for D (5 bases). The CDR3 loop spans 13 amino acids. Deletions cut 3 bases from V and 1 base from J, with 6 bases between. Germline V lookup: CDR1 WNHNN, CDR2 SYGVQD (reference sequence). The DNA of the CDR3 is TGCGCCAGCAGTGAACAGGCGAACACTGAAGCTTTCTTT. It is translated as CASSEQANTEAFF.

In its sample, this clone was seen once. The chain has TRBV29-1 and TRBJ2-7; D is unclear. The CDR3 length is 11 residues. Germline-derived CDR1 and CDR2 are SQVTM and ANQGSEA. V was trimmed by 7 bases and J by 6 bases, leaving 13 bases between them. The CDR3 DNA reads TGCAGCGCATCAACCCACAGCGAGCAGTACTTC. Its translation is CSASTHSEQYF.

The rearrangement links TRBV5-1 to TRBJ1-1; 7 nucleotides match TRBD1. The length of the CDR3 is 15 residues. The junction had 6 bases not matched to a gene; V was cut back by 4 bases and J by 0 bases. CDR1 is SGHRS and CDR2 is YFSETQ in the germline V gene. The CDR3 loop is CASSGAGTVNTEAFF. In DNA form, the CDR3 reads TGCGCCAGCAGCGGGGCCGGGACAGTGAACACTGAAGCTTTCTTT.

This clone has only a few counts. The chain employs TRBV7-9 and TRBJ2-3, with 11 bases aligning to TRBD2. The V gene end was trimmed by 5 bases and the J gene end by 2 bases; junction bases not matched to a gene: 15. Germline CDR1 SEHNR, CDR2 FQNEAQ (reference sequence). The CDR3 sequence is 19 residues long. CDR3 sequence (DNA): TGTGCCAGCAGCGTATATCCATCACTAGCGGGAGTCGACACAGATACGCAGTATTTT. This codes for CASSVYPSLAGVDTDTQYF. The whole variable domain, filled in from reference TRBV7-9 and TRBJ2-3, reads DTGVSQNPRHKITKRGQNVTFRCDPISEHNRLYWYRQTLGQGPEFLTYFQNEAQLEKSRLLSDRFSAERPKGSFSTLEIQRTEQGDSAMYLCASSVYPSLAGVDTDTQYFGPGTRLTVL.

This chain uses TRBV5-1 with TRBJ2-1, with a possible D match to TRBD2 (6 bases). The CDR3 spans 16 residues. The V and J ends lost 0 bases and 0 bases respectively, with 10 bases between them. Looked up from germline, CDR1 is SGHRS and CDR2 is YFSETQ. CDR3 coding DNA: TGCGCCAGCAGCTTGGTTCCCGGGAGCTCCTACAATGAGCAGTTCTTC. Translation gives CASSLVPGSSYNEQFF.

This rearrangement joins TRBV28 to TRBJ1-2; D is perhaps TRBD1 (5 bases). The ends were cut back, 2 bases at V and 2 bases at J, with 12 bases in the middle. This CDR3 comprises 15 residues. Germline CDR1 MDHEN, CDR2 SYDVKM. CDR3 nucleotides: TGTGCCAGCAGTTTAAAGGTCGCAGGGAACTATGGCTACACCTTC. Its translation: CASSLKVAGNYGYTF.

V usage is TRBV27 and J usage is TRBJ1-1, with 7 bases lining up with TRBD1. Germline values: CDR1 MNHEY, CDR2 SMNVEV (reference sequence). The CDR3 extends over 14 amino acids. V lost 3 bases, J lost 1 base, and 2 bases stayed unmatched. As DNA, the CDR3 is TGTGCCAGCAGTTTTCGACAGGGGAACACTGAAGCTTTCTTT. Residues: CASSFRQGNTEAFF.

CDR3 in amino acids: CSAIERSSYNEQFF. The CDR3 DNA follows: TGCAGTGCTATTGAGCGGAGCTCCTACAATGAGCAGTTCTTC. The chain couples TRBV20-1 to TRBJ2-1; possible D gene TRBD2, 5 bases. Trimming removed 4 bases at V and 0 bases at J, with 10 bases between. CDR1 is DFQATT and CDR2 is SNEGSKA in the germline V gene (reference sequence). The CDR3 runs 14 residues.

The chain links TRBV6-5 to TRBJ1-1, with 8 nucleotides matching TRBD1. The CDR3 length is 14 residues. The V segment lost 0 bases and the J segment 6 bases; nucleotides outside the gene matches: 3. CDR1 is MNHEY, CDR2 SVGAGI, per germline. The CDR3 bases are TGTGCCAGCAGTTACTCTCAGGGGGCCTCTGAAGCTTTCTTT. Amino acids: CASSYSQGASEAFF.

This chain's CDR3 is CASSLRTVSPLHF. The DNA of the CDR3 is TGTGCCAGCAGCCTCCGGACAGTTTCACCCCTCCACTTT. This chain links TRBV3-1 (or the pseudogene TRBV3-2) with TRBJ1-6, with D possibly being TRBD1 (6 bases). Germline loops: CDR1 LGHDT, CDR2 YNNKEL (reference sequence). CDR3 length equals 13 residues. Trimming stripped 4 bases from V and 9 bases from J, with 10 bases between.

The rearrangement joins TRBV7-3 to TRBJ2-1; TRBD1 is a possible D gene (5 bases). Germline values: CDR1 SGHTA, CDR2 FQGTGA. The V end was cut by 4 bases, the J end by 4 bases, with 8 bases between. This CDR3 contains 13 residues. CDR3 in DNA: TGTGCCAGCAGCTCAGGGCAGTACAATGAGCAGTTCTTC. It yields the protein CASSSGQYNEQFF.

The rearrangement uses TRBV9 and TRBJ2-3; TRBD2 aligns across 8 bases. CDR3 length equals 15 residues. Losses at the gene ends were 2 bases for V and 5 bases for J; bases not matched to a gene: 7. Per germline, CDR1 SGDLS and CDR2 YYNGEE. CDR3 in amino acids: CASSVGGRNQDTQYF. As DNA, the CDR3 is TGTGCCAGCAGCGTGGGCGGGAGGAATCAAGATACGCAGTATTTT.

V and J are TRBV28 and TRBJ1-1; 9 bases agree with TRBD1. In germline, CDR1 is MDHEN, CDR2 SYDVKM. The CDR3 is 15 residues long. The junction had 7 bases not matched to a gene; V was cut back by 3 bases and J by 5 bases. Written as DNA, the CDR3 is TGTGCCAGCAGTTTTTCGGACAGGGGAACAACTGAAGCTTTCTTT. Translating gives CASSFSDRGTTEAFF.

The CDR3 sequence is CASSWGLARQETQYF. CDR3 nucleotide sequence: TGTGCCAGCAGCTGGGGACTAGCGCGTCAAGAGACCCAGTACTTC. This chain links TRBV7-6 with TRBJ2-5, with 10 bases aligning to TRBD2. Germline loops: CDR1 SGHVS, CDR2 FNYEAQ. The J segment lost 2 bases and the V segment lost 4 bases, leaving 4 bases of the junction unmatched. The CDR3 is 15 residues long.